These 7 T cell receptor beta chains were sequenced from one sample in a study of early T cells in non-severe SARS-CoV-2 infection (dated by TCRdb to the early 2020s). Libraries were constructed by 5' RACE. The sequencing machine was a NextSeq 500. The public reads were reprocessed in TCRdb via fastp at Q25 and MiXCR, keeping in-frame beta chains. For every CDR3 protein sequence, its rows merge into one entry that carries the most common genes and DNA. Present in this sample are approximately 74,000 distinct CDR3 sequences, more than 13% of which were seen just once. Approximately 11% of the sample lies in the top ten. Material: whole blood. The receptor set was obtained from an adult who was a healthcare worker with PCR-confirmed SARS-CoV-2 infection or an uninfected control (not recorded which).

The rearrangement links TRBV7-9 to TRBJ2-4; unclear D gene. CDR3 length: 12 residues. Trimming cost V 4 bases and J 6 bases, with 7 bases left between them. CDR1 is SEHNR and CDR2 is FQNEAQ in the germline V gene (reference sequence). CDR3 sequence: CASSSNPNIQYF. CDR3 DNA sequence: TGTGCCAGCAGCTCCAACCCAAACATTCAGTACTTC.

This clonotype was observed a few times. This chain joins TRBV9 and TRBJ1-2; TRBD1 matches 11 bases. Per germline, CDR1 SGDLS and CDR2 YYNGEE. J gave up 9 bases and V 3 bases, and 4 bases lay outside the gene matches. This CDR3 is 13 amino acids long. The CDR3 nucleotides read TGTGCCAGCAGCGCACGGACAGGGGGCAGCTACACCTTC. This codes for CASSARTGGSYTF. The full variable domain, completed using reference TRBV9 and TRBJ1-2, is DSGVTQTPKHLITATGQRVTLRCSPRSGDLSVYWYQQSLDQGLQFLIQYYNGEERAKGNILERFSAQQFPDLHSELNLSSLELGDSALYFCASSARTGGSYTFGSGTRLTVV.

This clonotype was picked up a small number of times. The V gene is TRBV2, the J gene TRBJ1-2, with 7 bases matching TRBD1. J gave up 2 bases and V 3 bases, and 9 bases lay outside the gene matches. This CDR3 spans 16 amino acids. Per the germline V gene, CDR1 is SNHLY and CDR2 is FYNNEI. The CDR3, as DNA: TGTGCCAGCAGTGACAACGGACAGGTTCACAACTATGGCTACACCTTC. As protein: CASSDNGQVHNYGYTF.

About this clonotype: A much larger clone lies one base from this, so it may be a read error. The chain recombines TRBV2 with TRBJ1-4; 7 bases match TRBD1. Trimming cost V 8 bases and J 7 bases; bases outside gene matches: 13. CDR3 length equals 15 residues. Germline assignment: CDR1 SNHLY and CDR2 FYNNEI. Written as DNA, the CDR3 is TGTGCCAGCCGTGTCCTAGACAGGGCTAGTGAAAAACTGTTTTTT. Translating it yields CASRVLDRASEKLFF.

This clonotype came up many times. The rearrangement uses TRBV6-2 or TRBV6-3 and TRBJ2-3; maybe TRBD2 (6 bases). Trimming cost V 8 bases and J 2 bases, with 11 bases left between them. CDR1 is MNHEY and CDR2 is SVGEGT in the germline V gene. The CDR3 extends over 13 amino acids. CDR3: CASVRDSTDTQYF. CDR3 nucleotides: TGTGCCAGCGTCCGGGACTCCACAGATACGCAGTATTTT.

This clonotype has just a few counts. V is TRBV9 and J is TRBJ2-5; 10 bases match TRBD2. CDR3 size: 15 residues. Germline trimming cut 9 bases from V and 1 base from J; bases unmatched to any gene: 9. Germline lookup yields CDR1 SGDLS and CDR2 YYNGEE. In DNA, the CDR3 is TGTGCCACCTCTAATAGCGGGGGGATCCAAGAGACCCAGTACTTC. It yields the protein CATSNSGGIQETQYF. The full variable domain, rest sourced from reference TRBV9 and TRBJ2-5, is DSGVTQTPKHLITATGQRVTLRCSPRSGDLSVYWYQQSLDQGLQFLIQYYNGEERAKGNILERFSAQQFPDLHSELNLSSLELGDSALYFCATSNSGGIQETQYFGPGTRLLVL.

The rearrangement links TRBV11-3 to TRBJ2-2; no clear D. Trimming removed 2 bases at V and 4 bases at J, with 8 bases between. The CDR3 is 14 residues long. Per the germline V gene, CDR1 is SGHNT and CDR2 is YENEEA. CDR3 bases: TGTGCCAGCAGCTTATCCCTTGGCACCGGGGAGCTGTTTTTT. Its translation: CASSLSLGTGELFF.